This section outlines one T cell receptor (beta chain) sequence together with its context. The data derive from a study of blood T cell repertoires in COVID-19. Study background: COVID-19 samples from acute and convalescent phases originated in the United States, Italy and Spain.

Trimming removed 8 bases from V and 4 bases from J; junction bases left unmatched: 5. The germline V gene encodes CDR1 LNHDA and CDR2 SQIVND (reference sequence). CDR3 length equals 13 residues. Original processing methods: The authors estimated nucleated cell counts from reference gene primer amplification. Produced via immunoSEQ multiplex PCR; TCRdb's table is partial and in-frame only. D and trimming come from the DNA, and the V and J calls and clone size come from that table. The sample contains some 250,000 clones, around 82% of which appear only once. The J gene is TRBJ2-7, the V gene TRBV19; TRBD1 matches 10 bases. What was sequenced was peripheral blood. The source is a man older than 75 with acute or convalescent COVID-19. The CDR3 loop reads CASGDRGGYEQYF. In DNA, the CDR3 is TGTGCCAGTGGGGACAGGGGAGGATACGAGCAGTACTTC. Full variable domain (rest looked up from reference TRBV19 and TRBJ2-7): DGGITQSPKYLFRKEGQNVTLSCEQNLNHDAMYWYRQDPGQGLRLIYYSQIVNDFQKGDIAEGYSVSREKKESFPLTVTSAQKNPTAFYLCASGDRGGYEQYFGPGTRLTVT.